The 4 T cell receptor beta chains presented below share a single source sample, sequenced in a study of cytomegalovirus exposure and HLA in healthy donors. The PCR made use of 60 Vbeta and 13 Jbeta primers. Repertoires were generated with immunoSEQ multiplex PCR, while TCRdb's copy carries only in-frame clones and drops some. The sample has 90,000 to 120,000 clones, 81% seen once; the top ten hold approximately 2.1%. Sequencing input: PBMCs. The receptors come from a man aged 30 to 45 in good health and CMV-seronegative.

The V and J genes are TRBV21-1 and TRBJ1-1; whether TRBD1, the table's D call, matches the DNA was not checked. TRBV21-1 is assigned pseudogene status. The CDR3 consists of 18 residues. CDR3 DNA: TGTGCCAGCAGCAAAGCCTCGGACAGGGGGCCCACGGGCACTGAAGCTTTCTTT. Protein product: CASSKASDRGPTGTEAFF.

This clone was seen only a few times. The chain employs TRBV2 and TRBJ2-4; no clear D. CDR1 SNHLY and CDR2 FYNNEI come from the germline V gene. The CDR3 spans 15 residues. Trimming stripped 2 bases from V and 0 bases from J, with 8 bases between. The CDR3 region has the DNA TGTGCCAGCAGTGAATCCCCAGGAGCCAAAAACATTCAGTACTTC. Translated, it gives CASSESPGAKNIQYF.

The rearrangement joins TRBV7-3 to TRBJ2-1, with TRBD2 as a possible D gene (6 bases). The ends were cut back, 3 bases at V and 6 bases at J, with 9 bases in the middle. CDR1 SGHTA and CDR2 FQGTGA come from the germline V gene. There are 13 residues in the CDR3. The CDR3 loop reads CASSLGTGNEQFF. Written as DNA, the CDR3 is TGTGCCAGCAGCTTGGGGACTGGCAATGAGCAGTTCTTC.

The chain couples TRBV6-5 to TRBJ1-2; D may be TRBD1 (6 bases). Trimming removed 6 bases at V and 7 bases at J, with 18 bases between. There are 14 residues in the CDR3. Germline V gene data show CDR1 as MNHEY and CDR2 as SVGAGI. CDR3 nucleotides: TGTGCCAGCAGCTACGCGCAGGGGAGGGGTGGCTACACCTTC. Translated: CASSYAQGRGGYTF.